This TCR beta chain was found in a study of T cells in localized non-small cell lung cancer. Study-level points and caveats: Higher T cell density in the blood was associated with longer overall survival, whereas higher adjacent-lung clonality associated with shorter survival. Adjacent uninvolved lung tissue had the highest T cell clonality, exceeding tumor. Out of the top 100 tumor clones, a median approximately 61 were seen in adjacent lung.

The CDR3 sequence is 16 residues long. Trimming took 4 bases from V and 3 from J; bases not matched to a gene: 5. CDR1 WNHNN and CDR2 SYGVQD come from the germline V gene (reference sequence). Comments on this clone: What it recognizes is unknown.

Sequencing used immunoSEQ multiplex PCR; TCRdb keeps in-frame clones, though not all of them. The sample records some 71,000 clones, approximately 84% being singletons. The specimen was peripheral blood, collected before any cancer treatment. The chain couples TRBV10-1 to TRBJ2-7, with 14 bases lining up with TRBD2. The source of this sequence is a female donor of 60 years or more with stage I lung adenocarcinoma. CDR3 coding DNA: TGCGCCAGCAGTGGGACTAGCGGGGGGACTAACTACGAGCAGTACTTC. This sequence encodes CASSGTSGGTNYEQYF.